This record covers a single TCR beta chain. Per the original methods: Reference gene primer amplification yielded estimated nucleated cell counts. The protocol was immunoSEQ multiplex PCR, while the TCRdb copy is restricted to in-frame clones and leaves out a portion. V and J calls and clone size are those listed in that table; D and trimming were worked out from the DNA. This table has 130,000 to 150,000 clones, 70% to 80% appearing once. This specimen comes from a study of blood T cell repertoires in COVID-19. Study context: In each case, the material was cDNA or gDNA derived from T cells, B-cell-depleted T cells, or PBMCs.

Seattle enrolled patients during active infection and tracked them longitudinally. This receptor was obtained from a woman in her 70s with COVID-19, enrolled during active disease. The sample taken for sequencing was peripheral blood.

The CDR3 region is CASSLGGTGKSNQPQHF. The CDR3 DNA reads TGTGCCAGCAGCTTAGGGGGGACAGGTAAAAGCAATCAGCCCCAGCATTTT. The chain employs TRBV7-9 and TRBJ1-5; TRBD1 matches at 8 bases. The germline gives CDR1 SEHNR, CDR2 FQNEAQ (reference sequence). The CDR3 contains 17 residues. J gave up 1 base and V 1 base, and 6 bases lay outside the gene matches.